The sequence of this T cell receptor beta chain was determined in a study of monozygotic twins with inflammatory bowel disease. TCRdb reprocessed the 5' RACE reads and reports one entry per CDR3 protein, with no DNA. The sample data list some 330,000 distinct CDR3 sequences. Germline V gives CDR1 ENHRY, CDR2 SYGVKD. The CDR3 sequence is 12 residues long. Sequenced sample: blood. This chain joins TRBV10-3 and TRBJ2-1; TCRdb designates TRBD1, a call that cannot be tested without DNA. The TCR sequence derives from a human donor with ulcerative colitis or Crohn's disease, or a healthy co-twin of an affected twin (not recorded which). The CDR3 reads CASGGTYNEQFF.